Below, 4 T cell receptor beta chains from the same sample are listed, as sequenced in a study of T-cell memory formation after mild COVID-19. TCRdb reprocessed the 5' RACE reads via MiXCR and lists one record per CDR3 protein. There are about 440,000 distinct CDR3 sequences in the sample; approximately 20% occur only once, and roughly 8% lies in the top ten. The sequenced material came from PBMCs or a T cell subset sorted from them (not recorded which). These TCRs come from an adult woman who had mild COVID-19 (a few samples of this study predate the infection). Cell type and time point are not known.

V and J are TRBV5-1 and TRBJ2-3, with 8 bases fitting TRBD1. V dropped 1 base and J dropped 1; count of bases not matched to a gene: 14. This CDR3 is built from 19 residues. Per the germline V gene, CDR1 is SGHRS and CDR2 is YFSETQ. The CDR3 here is CASSLWGRNQGARTDTQYF. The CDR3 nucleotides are TGCGCCAGCAGCTTGTGGGGCCGGAATCAGGGGGCGCGCACAGATACGCAGTATTTT.

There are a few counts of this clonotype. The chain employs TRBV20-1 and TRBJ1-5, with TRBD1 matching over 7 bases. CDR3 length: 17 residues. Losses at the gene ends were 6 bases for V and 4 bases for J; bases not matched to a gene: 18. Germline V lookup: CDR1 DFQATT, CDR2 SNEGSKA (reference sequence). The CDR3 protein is CSAARWDRSTTNQPQHF. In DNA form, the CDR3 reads TGCAGTGCGGCCAGGTGGGACAGAAGTACGACTAATCAGCCCCAGCATTTT.

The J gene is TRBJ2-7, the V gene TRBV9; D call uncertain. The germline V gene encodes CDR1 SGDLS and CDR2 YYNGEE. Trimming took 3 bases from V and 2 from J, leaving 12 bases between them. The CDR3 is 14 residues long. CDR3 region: CASSEYSSPYEQYF. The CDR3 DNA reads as TGTGCCAGCAGCGAATACAGTTCCCCCTACGAGCAGTACTTC.

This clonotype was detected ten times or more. The CDR3 reads CASSKDRVCEQYF. In DNA, the CDR3 is TGTGCCAGCAGCAAGGACAGGGTTTGTGAGCAGTACTTC. The V call is TRBV21-1, the J call TRBJ2-7; the D call of TRBD1 is as the table states it, not checked on the DNA. TRBV21-1 represents a pseudogene. There are 13 residues in the CDR3.